Listed here are 11 T cell receptor beta chains from one sample, sequenced in a study of shared clonotypes between healthy human individuals. Here immunoSEQ multiplex PCR was the method, and the copy in TCRdb shows in-frame clones only, minus some. The sample carries about 1.5 million clones, 95% to 97% recorded once. The sequencing input was naive CD4+ T cells sorted from blood. Subset: CD45RA+ positively selected. All receptors derive from a man aged 30-40 years in good health.

With respect to this clone: The sample carries other DNA sequences with the same CDR3. DNA of the CDR3: TGTGCCAGTGGGTTCAATGAGCAGTTCTTC. This translates into CASGFNEQFF. The V call is TRBV19, the J call TRBJ2-1; D is ambiguous. The V end lost 8 bases, the J end lost 6 bases, and 5 bases lay between the germline ends. The V gene's germline CDR1 is LNHDA and CDR2 SQIVND (reference sequence). The CDR3 has 10 residues.

This chain connects TRBV6-1 to TRBJ2-3; unclear D gene. CDR1 and CDR2 (germline): MNHNS, SASEGT. Trimming left V 2 bases short and J 4 bases short, with 13 bases between. The CDR3 spans 15 residues. In nucleotides, the CDR3 is TGTGCCAGCAGTGAAAGTATGGAGCTCGCAGATACGCAGTATTTT. Encoded protein: CASSESMELADTQYF.

This chain uses TRBV10-3 with TRBJ1-5; D is perhaps TRBD1 (6 bases). This CDR3 contains 17 residues. The ends were cut back, 1 base at V and 0 bases at J, with 13 bases in the middle. CDR1 and CDR2 (germline): ENHRY, SYGVKD. CDR3 protein: CAISELGGRDSNQPQHF. As DNA, the CDR3 is TGTGCCATCAGTGAGTTGGGGGGGCGAGATAGCAATCAGCCCCAGCATTTT.

Of note for this clone: At one end the junction does not follow the germline gene, possibly because of a read error. The chain has TRBV7-7 and TRBJ2-1; D is unclear. The CDR3 is made up of 13 amino acids. Germline CDR1 reads SSHAT; CDR2 reads FNYEAQ (reference sequence). DNA for the CDR3: TGTGCTAGCAGCCCGGGTCGGCTCAATGAGCAGTTCTTC. It encodes CASSPGRLNEQFF.

The chain uses TRBV5-1 and TRBJ2-5; TRBD2 aligns across 9 bases. After removal of 2 bases from V and 4 bases from J, the junction contained 9 bases not matched to a gene. The CDR3 has 16 amino acids. The germline gives CDR1 SGHRS, CDR2 YFSETQ. DNA of the CDR3: TGCGCCAGCAGCTTTCGAGGCGGGAGGGCCTCAGAGACCCAGTACTTC. Its translation: CASSFRGGRASETQYF.

This clone occurred once. The chain recombines TRBV11-2 with TRBJ2-7; D unresolved. The CDR3 contains 14 residues. Germline CDR1 is SGHAT and CDR2 is FQNNGV. The V end lost 7 bases, the J end lost 1 base, and 14 bases lay between the germline ends. CDR3 sequence (DNA): TGTGCCAGCAAGACAAGAACCCTATCCTACGAGCAGTACTTC. This translates into CASKTRTLSYEQYF.

J is TRBJ2-4 and V is TRBV11-2, with TRBD2 as a possible D gene (6 bases). Germline lookup yields CDR1 SGHAT and CDR2 FQNNGV. The CDR3 has 13 residues. V was cut by 2 bases and J by 6 bases, with 8 bases left in between. The CDR3 DNA sequence: TGTGCCAGCAGCTTAAGGGACTTAAACATTCAGTACTTC. Translated, it gives CASSLRDLNIQYF.

J is TRBJ1-1 and V is TRBV6-4; a possible D gene is TRBD1 (6 bases). With 3 bases removed from V and 1 base from J, the gap between germline ends came to 12 bases. The CDR3 loop spans 15 amino acids. CDR1 is MRHNA, CDR2 SNTAGT, per germline. CDR3 in amino acids: CASSESGHKNTEAFF. The CDR3 nucleotides read TGTGCCAGCAGTGAATCGGGACACAAGAACACTGAAGCTTTCTTT.

This chain joins TRBV28 and TRBJ2-7, with D maybe TRBD1 (6 bases). CDR1 and CDR2 from the germline V gene are MDHEN and SYDVKM. The CDR3 sequence is 14 residues long. Deletions cut 3 bases from V and 5 bases from J, with 14 bases between. The CDR3 sequence: CASSLVRQGHEQYF. The CDR3 DNA reads as TGTGCCAGCAGTTTGGTCCGGCAGGGGCACGAGCAGTACTTC.

In this sample, this clone turned up once. V usage is TRBV19 and J usage is TRBJ2-2; no reliable D call. The CDR3 totals 14 residues. V was shortened by 0 bases and J by 4 bases, with 6 bases between the two germline ends. Looked up from germline, CDR1 is LNHDA and CDR2 is SQIVND (reference sequence). The DNA of the CDR3 is TGTGCCAGTAGTATAGATTTGAGCACCGGGGAGCTGTTTTTT. Encoded protein: CASSIDLSTGELFF.

The chain links TRBV28 to TRBJ2-7; 10 bases match TRBD1. Unmatched junction bases numbered 6, after V lost 4 bases and J lost 3 bases. CDR1 and CDR2 (germline): MDHEN, SYDVKM. The CDR3 spans 15 residues. CDR3 protein: CASSSTGTGVYEQYF. The CDR3 DNA follows: TGTGCCAGCAGTTCGACCGGGACAGGGGTCTACGAGCAGTACTTC.